This paragraph reports one TCR beta chain. The record originates from a study of sequential checkpoint blockade in melanoma. In the study overall: After both sequences, patients received maintenance nivolumab.

The treatment is: randomized to nivolumab then ipilimumab (arm A) or the reverse (arm B). PBMC sorting kept live CD3+CD8+ cells without CD19 or CD56. Profiling relied on immunoSEQ multiplex PCR, and the TCRdb table lists in-frame clones only, not all of them. This repertoire shows under 40,000 clones, 70% to 90% found once; its top ten account for about an eighth. V was pared by 3 bases and J by 6 bases, with 6 bases of the junction left unmatched. Germline V gene sequence: CDR1 SGDLS, CDR2 YYNGEE. This CDR3 is 15 amino acids long. This chain joins TRBV9 and TRBJ2-1; 10 bases are shared with TRBD1. The sequencing used CD8+ T cells sorted from blood (inferred from file names), collected from a patient given nivolumab and ipilimumab in sequence. The clonotype comes from a human donor with melanoma. The CDR3 DNA sequence: TGTGCCAGCAGCGGAGGGACAGGGGTGTTCAATGAGCAGTTCTTC. This encodes CASSGGTGVFNEQFF.